A selection of T cell receptor beta chains follows, all from one sample in a study of control samples from healthy donors and cancer patients. TCRdb's copy holds only in-frame clones and misses some; the assay was immunoSEQ multiplex PCR. The data contain about 64,000 clones, more than 85% of them singletons. Sequencing used PBMCs. The receptors were gathered from a man aged 40-49 years with colorectal cancer. CDR3s include the opening cysteine and the closing phenylalanine or tryptophan. The D gene is left open where the match is weak. The listing skips clone size in some rows; elsewhere it reads once, few, many or a size class.

size	J	D	V	DNA	CDR3
once	TRBJ1-1	NA	TRBV2	TGTGCCAGCAGACCTCAGTCTTACACTGAAGCTTTCTTT	CASRPQSYTEAFF
NA	TRBJ2-5	TRBD1	TRBV6-2/TRBV6-3	TGTGCCAGCAGTTTCGCACCAGGGGGCAAAGAGACCCAGTACTTC	CASSFAPGGKETQYF
NA	TRBJ2-5	TRBD2	TRBV9	TGTGCCAGCAGCGTAGGAACTAGCGGGACTCAAGAGACCCAGTACTTC	CASSVGTSGTQETQYF
NA	TRBJ2-5	TRBD2	TRBV7-6	TGTGCCAGCAGCTTAGCGGTAGCGGGGGGCCAAGAGACCCAGTACTTC	CASSLAVAGGQETQYF
NA	TRBJ1-1	NA	TRBV19	TGTGCCAGTAGTAAGGGCCCAAACACTGAAGCTTTCTTT	CASSKGPNTEAFF
NA	TRBJ1-4	TRBD1	TRBV7-9	TGTGCCAGCAGCTCGGACAGGCCTAATGAAAAACTGTTTTTT	CASSSDRPNEKLFF
NA	TRBJ2-2	TRBD1	TRBV19	TGTGCCAGTAGTACGTGGACAGGGGCCGGGGAGCTGTTTTTT	CASSTWTGAGELFF
NA	TRBJ1-2	NA	TRBV21-1	TGTGCCAGCAGCATTGACTACTGCTATGGCTACACCTTC	CASSIDYCYGYTF
NA	TRBJ2-3	TRBD1	TRBV3-1/TRBV3-2	TGTGCCAGCAGCCTTCCGGGACAGGGGGGTGATACGCAGTATTTT	CASSLPGQGGDTQYF
NA	TRBJ2-2	NA	TRBV19	TGTGCCAGTAGGGAGGACAGAATCGCCGGGGAGCTGTTTTTT	CASREDRIAGELFF
NA	TRBJ1-1	NA	TRBV11-3	TGTGCCAGCAGCTTAGTTGGGGTGATGAACACTGAAGCTTTCTTT	CASSLVGVMNTEAFF
NA	TRBJ2-3	TRBD2	TRBV7-9	TGTGCCAGCAGCCTAACTAGCGGGAGCACAGATACGCAGTATTTT	CASSLTSGSTDTQYF
NA	TRBJ1-4	NA	TRBV11-2	TGTGCCAGCAGCTGGTCCACAGGTGCAACTAATGAAAAACTGTTTTTT	CASSWSTGATNEKLFF
NA	TRBJ1-2	NA	TRBV7-9	TGTGCCAGCAGCTTAGCTACTAACTATGGCTACACCTTC	CASSLATNYGYTF
once	TRBJ2-3	TRBD1	TRBV5-6	TGTGCCAGCAGCCGACAGGGGGCAGATACGCAGTATTTT	CASSRQGADTQYF
NA	TRBJ1-2	NA	TRBV18	TGTGCCAGCTCACACACAGGGTCCAACTATGGCTACACCTTC	CASSHTGSNYGYTF
NA	TRBJ1-1	NA	TRBV5-1	TGCGCCAGCAGCTTGGTGGTCAGCCCCACGGTACACACTGAAGCTTTCTTT	CASSLVVSPTVHTEAFF
NA	TRBJ2-3	TRBD2	TRBV18	TGTGCCAGCTCACCACCGCTGCGGGGGGTCACAGATACGCAGTATTTT	CASSPPLRGVTDTQYF
NA	TRBJ1-1	NA	TRBV6-5	TGTGCCAGCACCACAGGGTCTGAAGCTTTCTTT	CASTTGSEAFF
NA	TRBJ2-1	NA	TRBV3-1/TRBV3-2	TGTGCCAGCAGCCCCACTATCGGTGAGCAGTTCTTC	CASSPTIGEQFF
NA	TRBJ2-3	NA	TRBV19	TGTGCCAGTAGTAGAACTAGCCATAGCACAGATACGCAGTATTTT	CASSRTSHSTDTQYF
once	TRBJ2-7	TRBD2	TRBV4-1	TGCGCCAGCAGCCAAGATACGACTAGCGGGGCCTACGAGCAGTACTTC	CASSQDTTSGAYEQYF
NA	TRBJ1-2	NA	TRBV3-1/TRBV3-2	TGTGCCAGCAGCCAAGATCGAGGGTCCAAAACAGGGAACTATGGCTACACCTTC	CASSQDRGSKTGNYGYTF
NA	TRBJ2-7	NA	TRBV18	TGTGCCAGCTCACCCAATTCAGGGCTGTACTTC	CASSPNSGLYF
NA	TRBJ2-5	TRBD2	TRBV6-1	TGTGCCAGCAGTGAAAACCTGGGGGGGGTTAAGGGGACCCAGTACTTC	CASSENLGGVKGTQYF
once	TRBJ1-1	TRBD1	TRBV9	TGTGCCAGCAGCGCGGGGACAGGGGGGGGAGAAGCTTTCTTT	CASSAGTGGGEAFF
NA	TRBJ2-5	TRBD2	TRBV25-1	TGTGCCAGCAGTGAACTGGGGACTAGCGGGGGTGAGACCCAGTACTTC	CASSELGTSGGETQYF
NA	TRBJ2-5	TRBD2	TRBV3-1/TRBV3-2	TGTGCCAGCAGCCGAAGAAGGGTGGCGGGGGGGCGAGGGAGTGGAGAGACCCAGTACTTC	CASSRRRVAGGRGSGETQYF
NA	TRBJ2-7	NA	TRBV10-2	TGCGCCAGCAGTACATTATCCTACGAGCAGTACTTC	CASSTLSYEQYF
NA	TRBJ2-1	TRBD2	TRBV27	TGTGCCAGCACCTTAGCGGGGACTTACAATGAGCAGTTCTTC	CASTLAGTYNEQFF
NA	TRBJ1-3	NA	TRBV7-2	TGTGCCAGCAGCACAACGGACAGTCTCAACTCTGGAAACACCATATATTTT	CASSTTDSLNSGNTIYF
NA	TRBJ2-5	NA	TRBV3-1/TRBV3-2	TGTGCCAGCAGCTCGGTGGAGACCCAGTACTTC	CASSSVETQYF
NA	TRBJ2-7	NA	TRBV11-3	TGTGCCAGCAGCTTTGGGCATAAAGGGGCCTACGAGCAGTACTTC	CASSFGHKGAYEQYF
once	TRBJ2-2	NA	TRBV24-1	TGTGCCACCAGTGATTCCAGGGGAACCGGGGAGCTGTTTTTT	CATSDSRGTGELFF
NA	TRBJ1-1	NA	TRBV18	TGTGCCAGCTCACCTCGGACAGAGAACACTGAAGCTTTCTTT	CASSPRTENTEAFF
NA	TRBJ2-1	TRBD2	TRBV5-1	TGCGCCAGCAGCCCAGGTTCCCAGCGGGGGGGTTACAATGAGCAGTTCTTC	CASSPGSQRGGYNEQFF
NA	TRBJ1-5	NA	TRBV3-1/TRBV3-2	TGTGCCAGCAGCCGCCCCCCCCGTGGGTCCCATAGCAATCAGCCCCAGCATTTT	CASSRPPRGSHSNQPQHF
NA	TRBJ2-1	TRBD1	TRBV12-3/TRBV12-4	TGTGCCAGCCGGGACAGATCCTACAATGAGCAGTTCTTC	CASRDRSYNEQFF
NA	TRBJ2-1	TRBD2	TRBV9	TGTGCCAGCAGCCCGCGGGGACTAGCGGGGGGCATACTTGACAATGAGCAGTTCTTC	CASSPRGLAGGILDNEQFF
NA	TRBJ2-3	TRBD2	TRBV19	TGTGCCAGTAGTGGGCGGACTAGCGGGCCCACAGATACGCAGTATTTT	CASSGRTSGPTDTQYF
NA	TRBJ2-5	NA	TRBV18	TGTGCCAGTACTTTGGGGCTGGCGGAGACCCAGTACTTC	CASTLGLAETQYF
NA	TRBJ1-4	TRBD1	TRBV2	TGTGCCAGCAGTGAACAGGGGGCAGATCGGGGTAATGAAAAACTGTTTTTT	CASSEQGADRGNEKLFF
NA	TRBJ1-3	NA	TRBV5-1	TGCGCCAGCAGCTTGGCGCAAGGAGCTGGAAACACCATATATTTT	CASSLAQGAGNTIYF
NA	TRBJ2-7	TRBD1	TRBV9	TGTGCCAGCAGCGTGGGGGACAGGGGAGTCTACGAGCAGTACTTC	CASSVGDRGVYEQYF
NA	TRBJ2-1	TRBD2	TRBV20-1	TGCAGTGCTAGTAGCGGGGACTCCTACAATGAGCAGTTCTTC	CSASSGDSYNEQFF
NA	TRBJ2-5	NA	TRBV11-3	TGTGCCAGCAGCTTAGGATCTGGGGGGGCACCCTCTGGAGAGACCCAGTACTTC	CASSLGSGGAPSGETQYF
few	TRBJ1-1	TRBD1	TRBV29-1	TGCAGCGTTAAGGGGGCGCTCATGGAAGGTGAAGCTTTCTTT	CSVKGALMEGEAFF
NA	TRBJ1-2	NA	TRBV6-5	TGTGCCAGCAGTTTGTCGCTCCCCGCTGGCTACACCTTC	CASSLSLPAGYTF
NA	TRBJ2-3	TRBD1	TRBV6-1	TGTGCCAGCAGTGGTGGGACAGGGGCTAGCACAGATACGCAGTATTTT	CASSGGTGASTDTQYF
NA	TRBJ1-2	NA	TRBV21-1	TGTGCCAGCAGCAAAGCGCGCCGGGGGGCCAATTATGGCTACACCTTC	CASSKARRGANYGYTF
NA	TRBJ2-2	TRBD1	TRBV18	TGTGCCAGCTCACCACTAGACAGGGCCGGGGAGCTGTTTTTT	CASSPLDRAGELFF
NA	TRBJ2-7	TRBD1	TRBV5-4	TGTGCCAGCAGCTTGATGGGGACAGGTCGGTTAGGACAGTACTTC	CASSLMGTGRLGQYF
NA	TRBJ2-5	NA	TRBV5-1	TGCGCCAGCAGCCCCGAAGGGGTTGGGGGGACCCAGTACTTC	CASSPEGVGGTQYF
NA	TRBJ2-7	NA	TRBV5-1	TGCGCCAGCAGCTCGGACAGCAAGTCCTACGAGCAGTACTTC	CASSSDSKSYEQYF
NA	TRBJ1-2	TRBD1	TRBV6-4	TGTGCCAGCAGAGGACAGGGGTTTGGCTACACCTTC	CASRGQGFGYTF